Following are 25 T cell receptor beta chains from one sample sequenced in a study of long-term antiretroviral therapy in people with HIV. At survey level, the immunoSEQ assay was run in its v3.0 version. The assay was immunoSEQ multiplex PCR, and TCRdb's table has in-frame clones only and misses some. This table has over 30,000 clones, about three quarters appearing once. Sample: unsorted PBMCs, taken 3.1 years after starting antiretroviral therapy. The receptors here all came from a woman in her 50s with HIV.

The chain's CDR3 is CSVEQGNTGELFF. The CDR3 nucleotides are TGCAGCGTTGAACAGGGAAACACCGGGGAGCTGTTTTTT. The chain is built from TRBV29-1 and TRBJ2-2; tentatively, D is TRBD1 (5 bases). This CDR3 has 13 residues. The V gene's germline CDR1 is SQVTM and CDR2 ANQGSEA. Trimming pared 2 bases from V and 2 bases from J, leaving 6 bases between.

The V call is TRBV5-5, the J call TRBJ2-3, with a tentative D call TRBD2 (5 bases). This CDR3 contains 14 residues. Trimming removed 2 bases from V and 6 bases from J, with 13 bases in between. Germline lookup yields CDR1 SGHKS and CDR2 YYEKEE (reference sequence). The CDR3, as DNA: TGTGCCAGCAGCTTAGAGGGCCTGGAGGATACGCAGTATTTT. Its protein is CASSLEGLEDTQYF.

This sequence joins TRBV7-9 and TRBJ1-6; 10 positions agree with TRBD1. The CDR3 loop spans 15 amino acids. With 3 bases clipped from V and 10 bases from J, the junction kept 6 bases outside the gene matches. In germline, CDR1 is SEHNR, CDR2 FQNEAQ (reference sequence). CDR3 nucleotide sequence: TGTGCCAGCAGCTTGACCGGGACAGGGGACTCACCCCTCCACTTT. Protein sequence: CASSLTGTGDSPLHF.

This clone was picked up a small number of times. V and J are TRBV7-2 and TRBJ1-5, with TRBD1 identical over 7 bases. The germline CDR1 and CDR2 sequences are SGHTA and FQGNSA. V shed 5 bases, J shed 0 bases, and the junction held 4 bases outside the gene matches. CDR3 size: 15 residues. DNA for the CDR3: TGTGCCAGCAGCCCCAGGGGGGTTAGCAATCAGCCCCAGCATTTT. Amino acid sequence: CASSPRGVSNQPQHF.

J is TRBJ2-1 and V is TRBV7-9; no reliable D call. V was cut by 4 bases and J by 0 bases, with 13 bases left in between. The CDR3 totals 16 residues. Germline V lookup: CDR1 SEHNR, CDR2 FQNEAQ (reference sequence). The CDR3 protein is CASSSYYPSSYNEQFF. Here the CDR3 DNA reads TGTGCCAGCAGCTCTTACTACCCGAGCTCCTACAATGAGCAGTTCTTC.

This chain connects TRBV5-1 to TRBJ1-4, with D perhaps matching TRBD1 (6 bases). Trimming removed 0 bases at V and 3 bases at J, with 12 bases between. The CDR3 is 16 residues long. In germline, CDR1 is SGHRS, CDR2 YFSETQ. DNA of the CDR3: TGCGCCAGCAGCTTGGCCTGGGGGCCGCCTAATGAAAAACTGTTTTTT. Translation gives CASSLAWGPPNEKLFF.

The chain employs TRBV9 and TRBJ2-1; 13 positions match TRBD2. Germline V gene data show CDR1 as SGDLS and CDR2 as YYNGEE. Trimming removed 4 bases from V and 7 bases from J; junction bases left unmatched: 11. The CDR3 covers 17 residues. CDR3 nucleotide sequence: TGTGCCAGCAGCCTTACCGGGGGGGGACTAGCGGGGAATGAGCAGTTCTTC. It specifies CASSLTGGGLAGNEQFF.

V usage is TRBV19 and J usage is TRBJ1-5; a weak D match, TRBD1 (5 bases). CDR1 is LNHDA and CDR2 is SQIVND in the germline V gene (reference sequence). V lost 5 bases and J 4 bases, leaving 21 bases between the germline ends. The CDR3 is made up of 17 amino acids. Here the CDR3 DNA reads TGTGCCAGTAGTCCCCTCACAGACAGTCGAAGGAATCAGCCCCAGCATTTT. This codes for CASSPLTDSRRNQPQHF.

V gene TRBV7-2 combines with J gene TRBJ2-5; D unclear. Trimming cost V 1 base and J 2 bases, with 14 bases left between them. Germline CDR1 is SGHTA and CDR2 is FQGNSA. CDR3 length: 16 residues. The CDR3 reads CASSLGIGGAQETQYF. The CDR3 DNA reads TGTGCCAGCAGCTTAGGGATTGGCGGCGCTCAAGAGACCCAGTACTTC.

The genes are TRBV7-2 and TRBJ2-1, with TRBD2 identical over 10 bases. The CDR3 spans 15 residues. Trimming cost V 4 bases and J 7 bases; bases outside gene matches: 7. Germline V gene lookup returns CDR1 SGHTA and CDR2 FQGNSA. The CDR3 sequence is CASSSTASGGNEQFF. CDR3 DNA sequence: TGTGCCAGCAGCTCCACAGCTAGCGGGGGAAATGAGCAGTTCTTC.

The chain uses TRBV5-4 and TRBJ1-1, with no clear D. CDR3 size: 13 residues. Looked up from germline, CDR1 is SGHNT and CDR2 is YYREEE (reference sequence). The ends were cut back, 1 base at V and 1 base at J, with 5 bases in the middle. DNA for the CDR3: TGTGCCAGCAGCTTGATCCGGAACACTGAAGCTTTCTTT. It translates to CASSLIRNTEAFF.

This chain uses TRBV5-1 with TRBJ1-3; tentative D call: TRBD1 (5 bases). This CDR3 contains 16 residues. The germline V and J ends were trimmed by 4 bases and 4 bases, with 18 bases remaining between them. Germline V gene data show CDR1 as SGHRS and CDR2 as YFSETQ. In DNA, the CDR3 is TGCGCCAGCAGCCCGGCACAGGCTGTGAAAGGAAACACCATATATTTT. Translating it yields CASSPAQAVKGNTIYF.

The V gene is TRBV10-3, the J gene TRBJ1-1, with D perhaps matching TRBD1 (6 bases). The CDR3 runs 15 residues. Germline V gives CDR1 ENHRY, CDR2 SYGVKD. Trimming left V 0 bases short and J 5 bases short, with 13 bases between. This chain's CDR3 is CAISESGRGETEAFF. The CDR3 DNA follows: TGTGCCATCAGTGAGTCGGGCAGGGGAGAAACTGAAGCTTTCTTT.

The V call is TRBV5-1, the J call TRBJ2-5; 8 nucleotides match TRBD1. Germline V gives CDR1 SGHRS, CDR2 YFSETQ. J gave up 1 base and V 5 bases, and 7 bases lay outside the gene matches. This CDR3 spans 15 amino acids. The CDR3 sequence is CASSSLGTGQETQYF. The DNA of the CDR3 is TGCGCCAGCAGTTCGTTAGGGACAGGCCAAGAGACCCAGTACTTC. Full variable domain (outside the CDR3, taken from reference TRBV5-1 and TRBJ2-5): KAGVTQTPRYLIKTRGQQVTLSCSPISGHRSVSWYQQTPGQGLQFLFEYFSETQRNKGNFPGRFSGRQFSNSRSEMNVSTLELGDSALYLCASSSLGTGQETQYFGPGTRLLVL.

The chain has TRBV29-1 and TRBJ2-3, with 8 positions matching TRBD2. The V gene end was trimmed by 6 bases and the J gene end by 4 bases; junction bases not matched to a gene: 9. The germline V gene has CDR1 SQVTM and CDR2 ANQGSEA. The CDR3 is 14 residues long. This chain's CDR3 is CSVEKAGVADTQYF. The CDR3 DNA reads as TGCAGCGTCGAGAAAGCGGGGGTTGCAGATACGCAGTATTTT.

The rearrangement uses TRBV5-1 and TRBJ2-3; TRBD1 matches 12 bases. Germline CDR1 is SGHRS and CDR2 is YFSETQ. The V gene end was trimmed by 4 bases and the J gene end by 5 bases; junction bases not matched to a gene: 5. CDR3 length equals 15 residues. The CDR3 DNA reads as TGCGCCAGCAGCCCCGGGACAGGGGGCAAAGATACGCAGTATTTT. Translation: CASSPGTGGKDTQYF.

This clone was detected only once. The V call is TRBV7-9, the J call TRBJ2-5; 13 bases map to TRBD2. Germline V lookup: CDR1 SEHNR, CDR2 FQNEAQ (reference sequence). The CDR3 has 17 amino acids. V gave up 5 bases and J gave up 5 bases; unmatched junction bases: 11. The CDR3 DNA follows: TGTGCCAGCAGCAACGGACTAGCGGGAGCCCCCATTGAGACCCAGTACTTC. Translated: CASSNGLAGAPIETQYF.

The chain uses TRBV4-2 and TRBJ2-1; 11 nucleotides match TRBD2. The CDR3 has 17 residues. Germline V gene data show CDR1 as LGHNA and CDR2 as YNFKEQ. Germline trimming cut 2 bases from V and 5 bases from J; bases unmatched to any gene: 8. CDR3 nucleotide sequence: TGTGCCAGCAGCCAAAATAGCGGGGGGGCCCAGGACAATGAGCAGTTCTTC. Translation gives CASSQNSGGAQDNEQFF.

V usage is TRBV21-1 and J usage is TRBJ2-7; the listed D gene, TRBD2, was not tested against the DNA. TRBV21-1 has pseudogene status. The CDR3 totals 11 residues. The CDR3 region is CASSTGDEQYV. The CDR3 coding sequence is TGTGCCAGCAGCACGGGGGACGAGCAGTACGTC.

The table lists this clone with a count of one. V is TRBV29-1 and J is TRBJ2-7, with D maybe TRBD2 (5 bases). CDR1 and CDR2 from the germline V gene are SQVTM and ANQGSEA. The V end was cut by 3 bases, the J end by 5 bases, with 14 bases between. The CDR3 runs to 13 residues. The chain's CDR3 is CSVDGGQEDEQYF. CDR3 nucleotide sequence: TGCAGCGTTGACGGTGGGCAGGAGGACGAGCAGTACTTC.

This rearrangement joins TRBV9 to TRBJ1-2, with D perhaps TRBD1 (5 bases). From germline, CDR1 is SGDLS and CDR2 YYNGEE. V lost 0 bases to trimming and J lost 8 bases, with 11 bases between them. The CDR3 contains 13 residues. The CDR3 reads CASSVVAGGGYTF. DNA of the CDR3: TGTGCCAGCAGCGTAGTTGCGGGGGGAGGCTACACCTTC.

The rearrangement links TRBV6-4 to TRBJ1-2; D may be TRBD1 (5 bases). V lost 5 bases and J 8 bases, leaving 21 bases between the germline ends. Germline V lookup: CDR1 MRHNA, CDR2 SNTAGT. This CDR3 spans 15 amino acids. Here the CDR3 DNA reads TGTGCCAGCAGTCCCCCTCACAGGTCCCCCGGCGGCTACACCTTC. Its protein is CASSPPHRSPGGYTF.

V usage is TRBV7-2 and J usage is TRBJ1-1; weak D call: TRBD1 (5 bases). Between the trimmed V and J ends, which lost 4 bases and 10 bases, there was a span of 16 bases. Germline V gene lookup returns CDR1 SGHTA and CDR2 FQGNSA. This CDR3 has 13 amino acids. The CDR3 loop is CASSSTGPPAAFF. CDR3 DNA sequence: TGTGCCAGCAGCTCAACGGGACCCCCTGCAGCTTTCTTT.

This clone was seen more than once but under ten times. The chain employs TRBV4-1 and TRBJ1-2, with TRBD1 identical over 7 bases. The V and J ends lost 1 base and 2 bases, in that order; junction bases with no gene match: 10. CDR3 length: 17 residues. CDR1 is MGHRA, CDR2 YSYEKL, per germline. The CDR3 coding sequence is TGCGCCAGCAGCCAAGTAGTACGGGACAGTGAGAACTATGGCTACACCTTC. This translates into CASSQVVRDSENYGYTF.

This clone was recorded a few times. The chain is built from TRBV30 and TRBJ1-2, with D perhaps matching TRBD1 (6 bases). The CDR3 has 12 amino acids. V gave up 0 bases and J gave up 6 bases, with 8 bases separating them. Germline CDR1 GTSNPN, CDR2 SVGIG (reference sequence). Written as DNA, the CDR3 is TGTGCCTGGAGTGTATCAGGGGATGGCTACACCTTC. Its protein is CAWSVSGDGYTF.